This T cell receptor (beta chain) comes out of a study of T cell responses to AZD1222 COVID-19 vaccine. Overall study context: Samples with a second dose at about 4 or about 12 weeks were pooled together. Overall study results and limits: Females made up more of the donors, who were largely white British, and clonal diversity may have come out too low. Baseline antibody screening turned up just a handful of seropositive AZD1222 recipients.

A word on this clone: Its matching antigen is unknown.

Here immunoSEQ multiplex PCR was the method, and the copy in TCRdb shows in-frame clones only, minus some. The table shows 110,000 to 150,000 clones, with about nine tenths occurring only once. From germline, CDR1 is MRHNA and CDR2 SNTAGT. CDR3 size: 15 residues. The J segment lost 3 bases and the V segment lost 3 bases, leaving 3 bases of the junction unmatched. Here the sequenced sample was peripheral blood, taken on day 0 of AZD1222 vaccination. The origin of this receptor is an adult in good health. The chain uses TRBV6-4 and TRBJ2-3, with 10 nucleotides matching TRBD2. As DNA, the CDR3 is TGTGCCAGCAGTGAAGGAGCGGGGGGGACAGATACGCAGTATTTT. Protein: CASSEGAGGTDTQYF.